Sequencing of this T cell receptor (beta chain) was carried out in a study of T cells after yellow fever vaccination. TCR cDNA was made by 5'RACE template switching, adding a universal primer site and UMIs. One entry per CDR3 protein, called by TCRdb with MiXCR from the 5' RACE reads. This sample has about 330,000 distinct CDR3 sequences; around 6.8% occur once, and the top ten carry 15% to 20%. V lost 5 bases and J 6 bases, leaving 11 bases between the germline ends. Germline V CDR1 and CDR2: SEHNR, FQNEAQ (reference sequence). The CDR3 extends over 13 amino acids. Study-wide results and caveats: Primary-vaccination clones mostly resurfaced post-booster (less than 98% CD4, 85% to 90% CD8).

About this clonotype: Its target is unknown.

This chain connects TRBV7-9 to TRBJ2-1, with D unclear. This TCR derives from a man younger than 35 who received the YFV17D yellow fever vaccine. The sequenced sample was PBMCs, obtained about 41 days after the first yellow fever vaccination. CDR3 residues: CASSPHEVNEQFF. CDR3 in DNA: TGTGCCAGCAGCCCCCACGAGGTCAATGAGCAGTTCTTC.